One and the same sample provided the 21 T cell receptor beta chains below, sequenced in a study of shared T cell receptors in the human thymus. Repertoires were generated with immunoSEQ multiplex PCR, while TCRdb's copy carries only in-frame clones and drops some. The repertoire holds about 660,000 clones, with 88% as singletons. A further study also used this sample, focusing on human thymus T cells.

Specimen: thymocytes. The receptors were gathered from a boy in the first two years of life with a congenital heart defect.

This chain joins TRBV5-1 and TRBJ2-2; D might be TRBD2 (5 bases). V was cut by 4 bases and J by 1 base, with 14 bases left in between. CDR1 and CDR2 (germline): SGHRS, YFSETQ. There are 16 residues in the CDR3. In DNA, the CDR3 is TGCGCCAGCAGCCCGGAGAGGGCCTGGAACACCGGGGAGCTGTTTTTT. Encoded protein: CASSPERAWNTGELFF.

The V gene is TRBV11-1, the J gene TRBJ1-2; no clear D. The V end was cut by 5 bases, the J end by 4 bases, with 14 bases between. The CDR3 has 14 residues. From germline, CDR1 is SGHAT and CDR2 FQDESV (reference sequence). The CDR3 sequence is CASSPNGYTYGYTF. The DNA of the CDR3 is TGTGCCAGCAGCCCTAACGGGTATACCTATGGCTACACCTTC.

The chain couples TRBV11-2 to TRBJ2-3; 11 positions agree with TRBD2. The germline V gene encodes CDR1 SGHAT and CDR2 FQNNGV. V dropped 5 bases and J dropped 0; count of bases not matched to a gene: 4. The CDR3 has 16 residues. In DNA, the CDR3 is TGTGCCAGCAGCATTACTAGCGGGGGAAGCACAGATACGCAGTATTTT. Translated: CASSITSGGSTDTQYF. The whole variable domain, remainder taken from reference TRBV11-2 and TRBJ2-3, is EAGVAQSPRYKIIEKRQSVAFWCNPISGHATLYWYQQILGQGPKLLIQFQNNGVVDDSQLPKDRFSAERLKGVDSTLKIQPAKLEDSAVYLCASSITSGGSTDTQYFGPGTRLTVL.

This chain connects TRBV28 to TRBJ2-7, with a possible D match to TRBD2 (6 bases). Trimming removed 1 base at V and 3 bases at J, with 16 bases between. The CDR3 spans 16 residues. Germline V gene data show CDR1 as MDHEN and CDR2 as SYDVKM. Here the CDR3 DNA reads TGTGCCAGCAGTTTATCGGACCCAGGAGGGTTCTACGAGCAGTACTTC. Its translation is CASSLSDPGGFYEQYF. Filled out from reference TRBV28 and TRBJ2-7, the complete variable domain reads DVKVTQSSRYLVKRTGEKVFLECVQDMDHENMFWYRQDPGLGLRLIYFSYDVKMKEKGDIPEGYSVSREKKERFSLILESASTNQTSMYLCASSLSDPGGFYEQYFGPGTRLTVT.

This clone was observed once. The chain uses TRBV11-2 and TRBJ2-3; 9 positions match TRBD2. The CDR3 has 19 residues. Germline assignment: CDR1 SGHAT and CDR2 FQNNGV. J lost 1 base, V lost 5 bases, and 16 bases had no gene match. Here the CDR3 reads CASSAPGGRGTPGTDTQYF. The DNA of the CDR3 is TGTGCCAGCAGCGCCCCGGGCGGGAGGGGCACCCCCGGCACAGATACGCAGTATTTT.

The CDR3 reads CAISESWGSGGRGNEQFF. CDR3 DNA sequence: TGTGCCATCAGTGAGTCATGGGGGTCAGGGGGCAGAGGCAATGAGCAGTTCTTC. The V call is TRBV10-3, the J call TRBJ2-1, with TRBD1 matching over 8 bases. The CDR3 has 18 residues. CDR1 is ENHRY and CDR2 is SYGVKD in the germline V gene. The V segment lost 0 bases and the J segment 6 bases; nucleotides outside the gene matches: 13.

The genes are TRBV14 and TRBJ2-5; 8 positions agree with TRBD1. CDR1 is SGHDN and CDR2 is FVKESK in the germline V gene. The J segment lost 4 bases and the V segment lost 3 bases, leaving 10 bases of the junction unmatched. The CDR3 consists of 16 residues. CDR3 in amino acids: CASSQDPRTGLETQYF. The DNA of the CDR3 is TGTGCCAGCAGCCAGGACCCCCGGACAGGGCTAGAGACCCAGTACTTC.

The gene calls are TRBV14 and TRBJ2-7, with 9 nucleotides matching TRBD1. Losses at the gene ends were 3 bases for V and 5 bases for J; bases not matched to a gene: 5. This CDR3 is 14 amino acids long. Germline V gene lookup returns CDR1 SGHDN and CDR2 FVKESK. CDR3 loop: CASSQRTGDDEQYF. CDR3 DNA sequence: TGTGCCAGCAGCCAGCGGACAGGGGACGACGAGCAGTACTTC.

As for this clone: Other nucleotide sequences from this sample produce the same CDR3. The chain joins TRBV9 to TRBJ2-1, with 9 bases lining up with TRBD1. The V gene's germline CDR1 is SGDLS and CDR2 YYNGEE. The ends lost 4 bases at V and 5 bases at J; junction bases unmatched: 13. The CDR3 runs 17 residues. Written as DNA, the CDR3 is TGTGCCAGCAGCCCCCCCGGAAGGGACAGGGAGAACAATGAGCAGTTCTTC. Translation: CASSPPGRDRENNEQFF. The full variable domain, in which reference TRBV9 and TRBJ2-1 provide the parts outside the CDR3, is DSGVTQTPKHLITATGQRVTLRCSPRSGDLSVYWYQQSLDQGLQFLIQYYNGEERAKGNILERFSAQQFPDLHSELNLSSLELGDSALYFCASSPPGRDRENNEQFFGPGTRLTVL.

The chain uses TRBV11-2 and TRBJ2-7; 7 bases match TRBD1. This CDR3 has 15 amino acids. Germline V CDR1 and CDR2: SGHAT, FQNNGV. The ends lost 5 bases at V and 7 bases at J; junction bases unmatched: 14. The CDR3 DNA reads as TGTGCCAGCAGCCACAGGGGAAAGGGGCTACGAGAGCAGTACTTC. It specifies CASSHRGKGLREQYF.

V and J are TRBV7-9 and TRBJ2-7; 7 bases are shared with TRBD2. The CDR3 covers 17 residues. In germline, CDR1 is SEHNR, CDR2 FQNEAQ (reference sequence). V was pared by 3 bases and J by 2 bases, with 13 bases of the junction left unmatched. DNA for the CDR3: TGTGCCAGCAGCTTCAGTTCGGGGAGGGACGGCGCCTACGAGCAGTACTTC. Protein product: CASSFSSGRDGAYEQYF.

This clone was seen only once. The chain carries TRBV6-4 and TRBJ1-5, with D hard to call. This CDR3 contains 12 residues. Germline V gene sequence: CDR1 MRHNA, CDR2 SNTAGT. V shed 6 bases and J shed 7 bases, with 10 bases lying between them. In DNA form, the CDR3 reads TGTGCCAGCAGCGCCCGGAGACAGCCCCAGCATTTT. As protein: CASSARRQPQHF.

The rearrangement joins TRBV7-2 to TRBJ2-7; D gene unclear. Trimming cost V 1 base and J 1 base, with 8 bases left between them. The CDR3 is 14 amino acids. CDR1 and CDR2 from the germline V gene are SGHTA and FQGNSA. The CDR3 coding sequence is TGTGCCAGCAGCTTAGGGTACCAGTCCTACGAGCAGTACTTC. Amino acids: CASSLGYQSYEQYF.

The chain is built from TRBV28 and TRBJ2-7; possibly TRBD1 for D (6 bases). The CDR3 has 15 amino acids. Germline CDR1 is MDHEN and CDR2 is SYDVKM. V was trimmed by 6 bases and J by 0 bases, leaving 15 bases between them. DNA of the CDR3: TGTGCCAGCAGCCCTAGGGGGATTCACTCCTACGAGCAGTACTTC. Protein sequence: CASSPRGIHSYEQYF.

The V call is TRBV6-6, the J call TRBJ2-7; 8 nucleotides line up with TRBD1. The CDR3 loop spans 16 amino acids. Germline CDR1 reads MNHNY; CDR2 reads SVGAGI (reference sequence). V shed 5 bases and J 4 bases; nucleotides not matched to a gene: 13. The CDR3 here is CASSRPTGALRYEQYF. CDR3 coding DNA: TGTGCCAGCAGTCGCCCGACAGGGGCGCTTCGGTACGAGCAGTACTTC.

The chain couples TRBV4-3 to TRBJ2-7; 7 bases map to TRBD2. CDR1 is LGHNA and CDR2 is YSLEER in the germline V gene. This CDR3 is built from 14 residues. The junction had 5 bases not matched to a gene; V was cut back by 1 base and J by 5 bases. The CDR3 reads CASSQVAGVHEQYF. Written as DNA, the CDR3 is TGCGCCAGCAGCCAAGTTGCGGGAGTACACGAGCAGTACTTC.

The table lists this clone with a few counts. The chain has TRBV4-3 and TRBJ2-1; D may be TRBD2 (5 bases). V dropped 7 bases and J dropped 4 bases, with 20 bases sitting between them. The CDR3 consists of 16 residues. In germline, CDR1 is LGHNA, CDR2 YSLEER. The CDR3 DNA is TGCGCCAGCACCCTGTCCCTGTCGGCGGGTTACAATGAGCAGTTCTTC. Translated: CASTLSLSAGYNEQFF.

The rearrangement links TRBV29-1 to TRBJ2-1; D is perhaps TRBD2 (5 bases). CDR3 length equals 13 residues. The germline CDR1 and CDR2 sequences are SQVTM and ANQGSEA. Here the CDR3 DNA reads TGCACGACGGAAGCGGCCCCCTCCAATGAGCAGTTCTTC. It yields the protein CTTEAAPSNEQFF.

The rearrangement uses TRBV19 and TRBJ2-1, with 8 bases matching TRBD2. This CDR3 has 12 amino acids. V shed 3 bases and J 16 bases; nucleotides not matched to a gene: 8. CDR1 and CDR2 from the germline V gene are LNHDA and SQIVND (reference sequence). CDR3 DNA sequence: TGTGCCAGTAGTATGGGGCGGGAGGTTTTTTTCTTC. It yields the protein CASSMGREVFFF.

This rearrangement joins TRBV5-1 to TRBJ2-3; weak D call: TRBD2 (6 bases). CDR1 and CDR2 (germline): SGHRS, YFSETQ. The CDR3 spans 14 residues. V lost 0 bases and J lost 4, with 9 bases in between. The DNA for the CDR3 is TGCGCCAGCAGCTTGGCCGGGGGTCCAGATACGCAGTATTTT. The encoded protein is CASSLAGGPDTQYF.

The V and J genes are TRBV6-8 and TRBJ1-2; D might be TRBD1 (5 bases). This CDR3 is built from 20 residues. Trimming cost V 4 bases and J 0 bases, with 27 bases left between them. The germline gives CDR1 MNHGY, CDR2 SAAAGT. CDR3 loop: CASSCQSRYTAGQANYGYTF. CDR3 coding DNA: TGTGCCAGCAGTTGCCAGAGTCGATATACGGCGGGGCAAGCTAACTATGGCTACACCTTC.